This TCR beta chain came from a study of blood T cell repertoires in COVID-19. CDR3 length equals 14 residues. Germline V gene data show CDR1 as MNHEY and CDR2 as SMNVEV (reference sequence). Trimming pared 1 base from V and 6 bases from J, leaving 12 bases between. Assay: immunoSEQ multiplex PCR; the TCRdb copy retains only in-frame clones and omits some. The sample has 300,000 to 350,000 clones; about nine tenths are singletons. The TCR comes from a man younger than 35 with active or convalescent COVID-19. Sequencing was performed on peripheral blood. The V gene is TRBV27, the J gene TRBJ1-2; maybe TRBD1 (6 bases). As DNA, the CDR3 is TGTGCCAGCAGTTTATTTCGGGGGGCCCATGGCTACACCTTC. Translating gives CASSLFRGAHGYTF.